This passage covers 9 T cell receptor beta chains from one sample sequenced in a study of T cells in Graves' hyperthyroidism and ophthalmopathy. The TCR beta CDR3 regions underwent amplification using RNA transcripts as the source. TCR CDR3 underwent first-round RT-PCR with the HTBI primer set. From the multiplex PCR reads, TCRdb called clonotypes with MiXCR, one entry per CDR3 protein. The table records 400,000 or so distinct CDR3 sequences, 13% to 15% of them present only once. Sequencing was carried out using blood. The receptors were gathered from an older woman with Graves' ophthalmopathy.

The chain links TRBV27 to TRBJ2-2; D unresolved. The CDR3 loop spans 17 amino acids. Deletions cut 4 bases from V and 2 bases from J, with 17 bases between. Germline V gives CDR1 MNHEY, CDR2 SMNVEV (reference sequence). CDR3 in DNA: TGTGCCAGCAGTTCCTCGCCGGCGACGGTTAACACCGGGGAGCTGTTTTTT. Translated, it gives CASSSSPATVNTGELFF.

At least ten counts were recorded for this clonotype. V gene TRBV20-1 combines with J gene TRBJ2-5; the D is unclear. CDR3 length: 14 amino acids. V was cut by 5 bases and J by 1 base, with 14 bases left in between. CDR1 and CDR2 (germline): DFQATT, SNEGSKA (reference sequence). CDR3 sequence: CSAPWRLGQETQYF. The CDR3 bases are TGCAGTGCTCCGTGGCGTTTGGGCCAAGAGACCCAGTACTTC.

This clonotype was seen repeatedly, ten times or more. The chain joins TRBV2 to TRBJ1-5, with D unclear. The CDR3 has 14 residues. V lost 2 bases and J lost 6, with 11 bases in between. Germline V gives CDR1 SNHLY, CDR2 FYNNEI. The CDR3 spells CASSEIRGGQPQHF. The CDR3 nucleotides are TGTGCCAGCAGTGAAATACGGGGAGGTCAGCCCCAGCATTTT.

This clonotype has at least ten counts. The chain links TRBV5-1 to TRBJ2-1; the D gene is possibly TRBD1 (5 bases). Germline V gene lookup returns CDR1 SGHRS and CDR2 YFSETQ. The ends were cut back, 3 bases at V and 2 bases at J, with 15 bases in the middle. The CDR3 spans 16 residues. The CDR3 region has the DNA TGCGCCAGCAGCTGGGGCGGCCAGAAAACCTACAATGAGCAGTTCTTC. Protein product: CASSWGGQKTYNEQFF.

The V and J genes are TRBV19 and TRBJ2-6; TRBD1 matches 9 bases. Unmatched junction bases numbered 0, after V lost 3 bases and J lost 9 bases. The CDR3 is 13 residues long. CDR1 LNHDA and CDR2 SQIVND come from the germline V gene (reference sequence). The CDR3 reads CASSMGQGNVLTF. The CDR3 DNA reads TGTGCCAGTAGTATGGGACAGGGCAACGTCCTGACTTTC.

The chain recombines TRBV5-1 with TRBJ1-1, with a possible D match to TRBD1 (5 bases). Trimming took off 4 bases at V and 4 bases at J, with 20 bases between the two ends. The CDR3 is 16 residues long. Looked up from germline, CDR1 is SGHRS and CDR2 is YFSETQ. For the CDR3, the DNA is TGCGCCAGCAGCCCCGGGCAGGCCCGAGGGGTCACTGAAGCTTTCTTT. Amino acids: CASSPGQARGVTEAFF. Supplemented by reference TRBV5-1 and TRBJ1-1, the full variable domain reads KAGVTQTPRYLIKTRGQQVTLSCSPISGHRSVSWYQQTPGQGLQFLFEYFSETQRNKGNFPGRFSGRQFSNSRSEMNVSTLELGDSALYLCASSPGQARGVTEAFFGQGTRLTVV.

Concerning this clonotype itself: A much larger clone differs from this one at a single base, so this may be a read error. The CDR3 DNA follows: TGTGCCAGCAGCTTATCGGTGGGGCGGGAGGAAGCCTACAATGAGCAGTTCTTC. The encoded protein is CASSLSVGREEAYNEQFF. The chain is built from TRBV7-9 and TRBJ2-1, with 8 bases identical to TRBD2. Germline lookup yields CDR1 SEHNR and CDR2 FQNEAQ (reference sequence). J lost 2 bases, V lost 2 bases, and 11 bases had no gene match. This CDR3 has 18 residues. The full variable domain, in which reference TRBV7-9 and TRBJ2-1 provide the parts outside the CDR3, is DTGVSQNPRHKITKRGQNVTFRCDPISEHNRLYWYRQTLGQGPEFLTYFQNEAQLEKSRLLSDRFSAERPKGSFSTLEIQRTEQGDSAMYLCASSLSVGREEAYNEQFFGPGTRLTVL.

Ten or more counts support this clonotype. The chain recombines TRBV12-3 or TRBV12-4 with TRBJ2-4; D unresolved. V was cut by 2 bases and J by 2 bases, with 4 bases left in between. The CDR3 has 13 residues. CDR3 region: CASSLTSKNIQYF. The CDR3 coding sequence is TGTGCCAGCAGTTTAACGTCCAAAAACATTCAGTACTTC.

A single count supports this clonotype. CDR3 residues: CASSSGRGARHEQYF. The CDR3 coding sequence is TGTGCCAGCAGTAGCGGGAGAGGCGCGCGTCACGAGCAGTACTTC. The chain employs TRBV28 and TRBJ2-7; 8 bases fit TRBD2. V shed 5 bases and J 5 bases; nucleotides not matched to a gene: 11. The CDR3 loop spans 15 amino acids. CDR1 is MDHEN and CDR2 is SYDVKM in the germline V gene.